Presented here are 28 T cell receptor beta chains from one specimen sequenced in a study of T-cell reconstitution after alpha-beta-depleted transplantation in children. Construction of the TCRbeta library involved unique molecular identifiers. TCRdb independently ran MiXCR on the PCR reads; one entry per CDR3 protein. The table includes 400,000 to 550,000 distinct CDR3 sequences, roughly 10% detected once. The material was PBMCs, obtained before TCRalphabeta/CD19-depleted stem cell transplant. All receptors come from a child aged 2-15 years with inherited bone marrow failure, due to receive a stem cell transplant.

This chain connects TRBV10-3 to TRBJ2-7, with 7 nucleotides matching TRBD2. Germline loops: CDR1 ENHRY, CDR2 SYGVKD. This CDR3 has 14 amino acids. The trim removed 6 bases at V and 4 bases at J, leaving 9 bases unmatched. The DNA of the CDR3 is TGTGCCATCAGGGCTAGCGGTGAATTATACGAGCAGTACTTC. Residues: CAIRASGELYEQYF.

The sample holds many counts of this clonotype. The CDR3 sequence is CASSKGDRDVTEAFF. CDR3 in DNA: TGCGCCAGCAGCAAAGGGGACAGGGATGTCACTGAAGCTTTCTTT. The V call is TRBV4-3, the J call TRBJ1-1; TRBD1 agrees at 9 bases. Losses at the gene ends were 5 bases for V and 4 bases for J; bases not matched to a gene: 8. CDR1 and CDR2 from the germline V gene are LGHNA and YSLEER. CDR3 size: 15 residues.

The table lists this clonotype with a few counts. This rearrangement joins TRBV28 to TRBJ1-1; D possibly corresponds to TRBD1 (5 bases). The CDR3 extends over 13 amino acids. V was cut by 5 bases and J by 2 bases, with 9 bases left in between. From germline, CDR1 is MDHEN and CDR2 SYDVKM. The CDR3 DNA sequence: TGTGCCAGCAGTGAGGGACTCAACACTGAAGCTTTCTTT. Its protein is CASSEGLNTEAFF.

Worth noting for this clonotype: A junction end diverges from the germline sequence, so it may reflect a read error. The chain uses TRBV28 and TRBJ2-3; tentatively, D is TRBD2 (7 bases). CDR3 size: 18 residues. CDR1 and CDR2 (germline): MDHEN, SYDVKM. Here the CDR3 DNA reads TGTGCCAGCAGTTTATCGATTTGGGGGCGCGGGAGCACAGATTCGCAGTATTTT. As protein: CASSLSIWGRGSTDSQYF.

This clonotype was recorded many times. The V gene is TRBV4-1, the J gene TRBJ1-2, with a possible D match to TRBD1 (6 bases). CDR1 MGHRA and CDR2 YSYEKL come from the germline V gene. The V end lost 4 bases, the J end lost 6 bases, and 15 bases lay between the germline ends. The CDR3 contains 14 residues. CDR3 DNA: TGCGCCAGCAGCCCAGATCAGGGGCTAAATGGCTACACCTTC. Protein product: CASSPDQGLNGYTF.

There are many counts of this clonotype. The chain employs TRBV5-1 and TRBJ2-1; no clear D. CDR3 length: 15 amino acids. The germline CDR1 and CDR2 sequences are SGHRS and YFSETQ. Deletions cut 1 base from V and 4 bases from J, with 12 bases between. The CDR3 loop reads CASSLTTIVYNEQFF. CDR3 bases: TGCGCCAGCAGCTTGACTACTATAGTGTACAATGAGCAGTTCTTC.

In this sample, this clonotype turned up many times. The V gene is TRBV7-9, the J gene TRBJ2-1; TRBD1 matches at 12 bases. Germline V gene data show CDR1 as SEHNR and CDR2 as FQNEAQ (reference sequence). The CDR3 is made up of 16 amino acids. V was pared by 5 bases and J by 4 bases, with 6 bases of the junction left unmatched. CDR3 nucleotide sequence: TGTGCCAGCAGCACAGCGGGACAGGGGGCTTACAATGAGCAGTTCTTC. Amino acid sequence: CASSTAGQGAYNEQFF.

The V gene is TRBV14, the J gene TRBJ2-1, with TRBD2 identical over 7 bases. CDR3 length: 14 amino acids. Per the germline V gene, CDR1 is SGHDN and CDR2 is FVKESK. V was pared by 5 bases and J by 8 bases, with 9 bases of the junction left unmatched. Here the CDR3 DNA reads TGTGCCAGCAGCTCTTGGGGGGGAGAATATGAGCAGTTCTTC. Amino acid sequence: CASSSWGGEYEQFF.

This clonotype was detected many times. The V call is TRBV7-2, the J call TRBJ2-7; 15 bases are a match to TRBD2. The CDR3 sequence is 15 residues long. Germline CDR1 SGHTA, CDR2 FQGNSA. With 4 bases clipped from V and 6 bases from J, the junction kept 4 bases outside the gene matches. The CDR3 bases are TGTGCCAGCAGCTCACTGGGACTAGCGGGAGGCGAGCAGTACTTC. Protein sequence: CASSSLGLAGGEQYF.

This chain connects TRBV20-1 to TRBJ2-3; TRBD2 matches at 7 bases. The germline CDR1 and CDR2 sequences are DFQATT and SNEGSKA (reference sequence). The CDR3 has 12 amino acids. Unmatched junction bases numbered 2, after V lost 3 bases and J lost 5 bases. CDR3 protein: CSARGGGDTQYF. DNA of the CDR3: TGCAGTGCTAGGGGCGGGGGAGATACGCAGTATTTT.

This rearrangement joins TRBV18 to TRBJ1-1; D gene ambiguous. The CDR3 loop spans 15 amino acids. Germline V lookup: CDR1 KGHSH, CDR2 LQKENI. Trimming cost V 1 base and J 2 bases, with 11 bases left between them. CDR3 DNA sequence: TGTGCCAGCTCACCACAAAGGACGGTAAACACTGAAGCTTTCTTT. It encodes CASSPQRTVNTEAFF.

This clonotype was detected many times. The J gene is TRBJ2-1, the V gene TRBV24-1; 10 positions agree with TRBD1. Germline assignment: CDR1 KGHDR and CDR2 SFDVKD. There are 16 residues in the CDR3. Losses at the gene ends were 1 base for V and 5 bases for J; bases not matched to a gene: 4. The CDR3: CATSDLGDRGDNEQFF. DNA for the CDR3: TGTGCCACCAGTGATTTAGGGGACAGGGGCGACAATGAGCAGTTCTTC.

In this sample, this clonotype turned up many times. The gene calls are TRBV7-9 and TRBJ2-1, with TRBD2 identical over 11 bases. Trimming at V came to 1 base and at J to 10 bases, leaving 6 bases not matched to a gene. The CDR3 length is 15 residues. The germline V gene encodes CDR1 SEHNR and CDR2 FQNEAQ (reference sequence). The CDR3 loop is CASSLDLAGGNEQFF. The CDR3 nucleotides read TGTGCCAGCAGCTTAGACCTAGCGGGAGGCAACGAGCAGTTCTTC.

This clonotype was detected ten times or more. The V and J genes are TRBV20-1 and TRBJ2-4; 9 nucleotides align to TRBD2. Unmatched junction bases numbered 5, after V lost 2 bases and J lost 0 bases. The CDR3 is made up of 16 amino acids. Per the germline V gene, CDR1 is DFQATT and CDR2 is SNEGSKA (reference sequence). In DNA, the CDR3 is TGCAGTGCTAGAAAAATAGCGGGAGAAGCCAAAAACATTCAGTACTTC. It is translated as CSARKIAGEAKNIQYF.

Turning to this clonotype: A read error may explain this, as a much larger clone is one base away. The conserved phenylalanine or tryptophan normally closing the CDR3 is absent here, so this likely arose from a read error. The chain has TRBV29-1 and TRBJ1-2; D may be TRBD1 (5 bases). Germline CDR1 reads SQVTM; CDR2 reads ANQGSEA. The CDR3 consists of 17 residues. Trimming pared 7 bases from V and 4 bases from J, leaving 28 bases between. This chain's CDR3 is CSAIGAGITGFRYGYTL. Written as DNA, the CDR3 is TGCAGCGCCATCGGGGCAGGAATAACGGGCTTTCGCTATGGCTACACCCTC.

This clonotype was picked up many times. The CDR3 protein is CASSAMGGSGNTIYF. The CDR3 DNA is TGTGCCAGCAGCGCGATGGGGGGTTCTGGAAACACCATATATTTT. The V call is TRBV7-6, the J call TRBJ1-3; tentatively, D is TRBD1 (5 bases). The CDR3 totals 15 residues. Deletions cut 5 bases from V and 1 base from J, with 12 bases between. Germline V gene sequence: CDR1 SGHVS, CDR2 FNYEAQ.

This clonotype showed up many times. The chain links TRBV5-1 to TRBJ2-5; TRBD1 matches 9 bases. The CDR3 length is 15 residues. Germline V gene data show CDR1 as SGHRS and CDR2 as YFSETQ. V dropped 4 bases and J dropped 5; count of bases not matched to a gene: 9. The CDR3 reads CASSTGTGRTETQYF. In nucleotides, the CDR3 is TGCGCCAGCAGCACCGGGACAGGGCGAACGGAGACCCAGTACTTC.

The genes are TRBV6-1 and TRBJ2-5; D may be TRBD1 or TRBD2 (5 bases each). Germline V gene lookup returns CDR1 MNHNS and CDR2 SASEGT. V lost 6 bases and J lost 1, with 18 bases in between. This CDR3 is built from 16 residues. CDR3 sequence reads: CASSAPGSGGQETQYF. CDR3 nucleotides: TGTGCCAGCAGCGCCCCAGGGTCTGGGGGCCAAGAGACCCAGTACTTC.

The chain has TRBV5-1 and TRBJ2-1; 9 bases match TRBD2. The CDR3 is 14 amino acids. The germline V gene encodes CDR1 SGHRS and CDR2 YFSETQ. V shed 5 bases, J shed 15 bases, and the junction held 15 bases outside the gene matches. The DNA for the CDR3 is TGCGCCAGCAGTTGGACTAGCGACAAAACGGGAGTGTTCTTC. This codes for CASSWTSDKTGVFF.

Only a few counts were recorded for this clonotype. The CDR3 DNA is TGTGCCAGCAGCTTAGCGACGGCCTCCTACGAGCAGTACTTC. Translating it yields CASSLATASYEQYF. The chain couples TRBV7-2 to TRBJ2-7, with unresolved D. This CDR3 is 14 amino acids long. V was pared by 0 bases and J by 0 bases, with 6 bases between. Germline V gene sequence: CDR1 SGHTA, CDR2 FQGNSA.

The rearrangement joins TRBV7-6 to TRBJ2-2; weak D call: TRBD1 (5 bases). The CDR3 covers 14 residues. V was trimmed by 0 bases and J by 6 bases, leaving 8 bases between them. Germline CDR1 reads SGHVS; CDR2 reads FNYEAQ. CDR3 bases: TGTGCCAGCAGCTTAGCTGAACAGGCCGGGGAGCTGTTTTTT. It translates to CASSLAEQAGELFF. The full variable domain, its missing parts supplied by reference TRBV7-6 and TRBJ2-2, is GAGVSQSPRYKVTKRGQDVALRCDPISGHVSLYWYRQALGQGPEFLTYFNYEAQQDKSGLPNDRFSAERPEGSISTLTIQRTEQRDSAMYRCASSLAEQAGELFFGEGSRLTVL.

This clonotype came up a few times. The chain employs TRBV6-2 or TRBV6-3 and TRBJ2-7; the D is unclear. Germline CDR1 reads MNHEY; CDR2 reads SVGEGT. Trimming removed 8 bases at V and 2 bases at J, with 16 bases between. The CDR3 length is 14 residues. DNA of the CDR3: TGTGCCAGCCTTAGCCGATTAACCACCTACGAGCAGTACTTC. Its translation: CASLSRLTTYEQYF.

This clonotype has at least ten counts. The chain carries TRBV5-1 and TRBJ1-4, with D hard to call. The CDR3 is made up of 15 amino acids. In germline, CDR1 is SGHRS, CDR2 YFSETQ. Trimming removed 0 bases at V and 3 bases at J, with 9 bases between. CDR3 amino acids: CASSLGRAANEKLFF. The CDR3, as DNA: TGCGCCAGCAGCTTGGGGCGAGCCGCTAATGAAAAACTGTTTTTT.

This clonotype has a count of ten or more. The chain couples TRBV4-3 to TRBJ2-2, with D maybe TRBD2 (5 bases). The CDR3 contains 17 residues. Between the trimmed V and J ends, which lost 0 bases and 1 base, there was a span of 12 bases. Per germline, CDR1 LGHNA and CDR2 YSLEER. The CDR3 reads CASSQELGLVNTGELFF. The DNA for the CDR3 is TGCGCCAGCAGCCAAGAGCTTGGACTGGTGAACACCGGGGAGCTGTTTTTT.

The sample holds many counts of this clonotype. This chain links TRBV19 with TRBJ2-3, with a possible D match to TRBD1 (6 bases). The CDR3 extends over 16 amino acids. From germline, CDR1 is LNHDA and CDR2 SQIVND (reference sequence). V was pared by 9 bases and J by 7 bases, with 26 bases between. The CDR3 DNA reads TGTGCCAGAAGGACAGAAGGAACTCCCCTAGCACATACGCAGTATTTT. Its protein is CARRTEGTPLAHTQYF.

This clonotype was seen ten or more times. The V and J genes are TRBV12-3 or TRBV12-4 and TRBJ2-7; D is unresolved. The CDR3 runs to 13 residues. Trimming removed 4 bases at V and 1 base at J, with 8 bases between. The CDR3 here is CASSSQISYEQYF. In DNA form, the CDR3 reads TGTGCCAGCAGTTCCCAGATTTCCTACGAGCAGTACTTC.

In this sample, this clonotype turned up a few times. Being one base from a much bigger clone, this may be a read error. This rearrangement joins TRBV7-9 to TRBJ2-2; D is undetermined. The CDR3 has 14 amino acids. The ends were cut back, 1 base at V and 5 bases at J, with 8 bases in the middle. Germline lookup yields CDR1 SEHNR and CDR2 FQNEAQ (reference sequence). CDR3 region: CASSLVARTGELFF. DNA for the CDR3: TGTGCCAGCAGCTTAGTAGCACGGACCGGGGAGCTGTTTTTT.

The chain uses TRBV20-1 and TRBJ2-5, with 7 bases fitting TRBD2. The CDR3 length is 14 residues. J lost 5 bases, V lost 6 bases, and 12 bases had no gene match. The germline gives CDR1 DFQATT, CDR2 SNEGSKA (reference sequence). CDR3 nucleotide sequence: TGCAGTGCCCTATGGGGAGGGTATGGGGAGACCCAGTACTTC. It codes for CSALWGGYGETQYF.